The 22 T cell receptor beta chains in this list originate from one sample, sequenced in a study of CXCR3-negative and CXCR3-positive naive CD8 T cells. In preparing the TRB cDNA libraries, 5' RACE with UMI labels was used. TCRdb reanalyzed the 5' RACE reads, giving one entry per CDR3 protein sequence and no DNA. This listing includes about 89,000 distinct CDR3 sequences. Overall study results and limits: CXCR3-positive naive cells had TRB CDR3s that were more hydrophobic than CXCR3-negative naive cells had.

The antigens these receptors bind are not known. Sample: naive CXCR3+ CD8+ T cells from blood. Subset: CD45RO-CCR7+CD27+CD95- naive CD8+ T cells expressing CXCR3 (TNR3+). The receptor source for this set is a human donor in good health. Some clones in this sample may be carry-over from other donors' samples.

The chain's CDR3 is CASGLAGEETQYF. The chain combines TRBV5-1 with TRBJ2-5; TCRdb's D call of TRBD2 is untestable without DNA. The CDR3 totals 13 residues. Germline V gives CDR1 SGHRS, CDR2 YFSETQ.

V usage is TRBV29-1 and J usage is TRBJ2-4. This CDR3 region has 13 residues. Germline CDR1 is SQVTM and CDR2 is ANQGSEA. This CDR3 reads CSVEQVAKNIQYF.

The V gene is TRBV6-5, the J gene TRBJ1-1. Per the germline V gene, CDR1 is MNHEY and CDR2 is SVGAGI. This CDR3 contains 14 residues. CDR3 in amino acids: CASSPPDGNTEAFF.

The CDR3 spells CASSVPGLTYEQYF. V usage is TRBV7-2 and J usage is TRBJ2-7; TCRdb gives TRBD2 as the D gene, but with no DNA this cannot be confirmed. This CDR3 comprises 14 residues. From germline, CDR1 is SGHTA and CDR2 FQGNSA.

CDR3 in amino acids: CASSVGSEPGNEQFF. The V gene is TRBV9, the J gene TRBJ2-1. CDR3 size: 15 residues. Germline V CDR1 and CDR2: SGDLS, YYNGEE.

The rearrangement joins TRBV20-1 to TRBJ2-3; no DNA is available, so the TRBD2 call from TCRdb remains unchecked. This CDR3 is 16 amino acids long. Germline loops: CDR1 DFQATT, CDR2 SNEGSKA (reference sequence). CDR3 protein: CSASRLAGDPTDTQYF.

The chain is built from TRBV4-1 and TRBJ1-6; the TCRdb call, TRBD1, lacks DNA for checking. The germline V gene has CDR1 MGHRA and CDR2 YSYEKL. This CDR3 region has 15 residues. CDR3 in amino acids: CASSQELQGGSPLHF.

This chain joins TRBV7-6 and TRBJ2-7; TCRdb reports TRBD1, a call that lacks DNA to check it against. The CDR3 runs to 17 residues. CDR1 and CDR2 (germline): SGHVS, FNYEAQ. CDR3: CASSIDPRDTYPYEQYF.

CDR3 sequence reads: CASTMKGTNPETQYF. This chain joins TRBV19 and TRBJ2-5; no DNA is available, so the TRBD1 call from TCRdb remains unchecked. This CDR3 contains 15 residues. CDR1 and CDR2 from the germline V gene are LNHDA and SQIVND (reference sequence). Supplemented by reference TRBV19 and TRBJ2-5, the full variable domain reads DGGITQSPKYLFRKEGQNVTLSCEQNLNHDAMYWYRQDPGQGLRLIYYSQIVNDFQKGDIAEGYSVSREKKESFPLTVTSAQKNPTAFYLCASTMKGTNPETQYFGPGTRLLVL.

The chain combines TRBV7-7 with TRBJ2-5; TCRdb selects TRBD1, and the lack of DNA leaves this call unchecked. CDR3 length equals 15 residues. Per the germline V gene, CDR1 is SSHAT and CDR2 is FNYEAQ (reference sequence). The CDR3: CDSSRTGGAFETQYF.

CDR3 sequence reads: CASSFSTGVSYNEQFF. The V call is TRBV7-3, the J call TRBJ2-1; the TRBD1 assignment by TCRdb is unverifiable without DNA. Per germline, CDR1 SGHTA and CDR2 FQGTGA. The CDR3 spans 16 residues.

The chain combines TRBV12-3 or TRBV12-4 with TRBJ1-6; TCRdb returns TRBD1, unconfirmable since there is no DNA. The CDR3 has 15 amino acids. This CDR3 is CASSPTGAKNSPLHF.

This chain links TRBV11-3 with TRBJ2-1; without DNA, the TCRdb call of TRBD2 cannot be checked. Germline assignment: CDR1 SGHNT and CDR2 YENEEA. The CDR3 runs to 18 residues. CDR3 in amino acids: CASSLGFFGLAAQNEQFF.

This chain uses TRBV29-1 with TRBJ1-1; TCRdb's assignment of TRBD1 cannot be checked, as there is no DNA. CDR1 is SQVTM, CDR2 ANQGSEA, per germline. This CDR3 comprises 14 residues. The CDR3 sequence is CSTGPGGRDTEAFF.

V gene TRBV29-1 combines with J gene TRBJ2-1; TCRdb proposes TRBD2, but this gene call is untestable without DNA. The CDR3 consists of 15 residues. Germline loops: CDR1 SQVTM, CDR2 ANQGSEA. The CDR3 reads CSPILAGVAGNEQFF.

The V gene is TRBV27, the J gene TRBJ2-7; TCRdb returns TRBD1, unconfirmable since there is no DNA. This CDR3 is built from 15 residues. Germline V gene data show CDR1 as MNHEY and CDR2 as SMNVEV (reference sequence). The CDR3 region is CASSLSGGPTYEQYF.

CDR3 protein: CSARDLEGSGNTEAFF. The chain uses TRBV20-1 and TRBJ1-1. The germline CDR1 and CDR2 sequences are DFQATT and SNEGSKA (reference sequence). This CDR3 comprises 16 residues.

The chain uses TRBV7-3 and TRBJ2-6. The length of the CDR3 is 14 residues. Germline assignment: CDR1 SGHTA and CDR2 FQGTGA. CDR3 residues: CASSPSPEANVLTF.

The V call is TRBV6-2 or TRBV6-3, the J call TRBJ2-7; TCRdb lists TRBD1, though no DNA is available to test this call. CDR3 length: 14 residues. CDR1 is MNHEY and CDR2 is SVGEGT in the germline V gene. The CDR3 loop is CASSYSTGYYEQYF.

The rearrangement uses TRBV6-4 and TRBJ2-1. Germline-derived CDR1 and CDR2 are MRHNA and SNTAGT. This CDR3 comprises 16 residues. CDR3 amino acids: CASSESGTSPYNEQFF.

This CDR3 reads CASSFSPGQETQYF. This chain joins TRBV7-6 and TRBJ2-5; TCRdb lists TRBD1, though no DNA is available to test this call. The germline gives CDR1 SGHVS, CDR2 FNYEAQ. This CDR3 is 14 amino acids long.

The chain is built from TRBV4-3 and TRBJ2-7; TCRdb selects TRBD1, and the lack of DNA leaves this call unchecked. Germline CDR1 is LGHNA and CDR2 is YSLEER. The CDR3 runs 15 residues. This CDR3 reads CASSPGQLSSYEQYF.